The T cell receptor (beta chain) under discussion was sequenced for a study of blood T cells in healthy people across ages. Trimming removed 0 bases at V and 2 bases at J, with 13 bases between. Germline-derived CDR1 and CDR2 are LNHNV and YYDKDF (reference sequence). The CDR3 runs 16 residues. Regarding the study as a whole: Donors of long life had a larger count of naive CD4+ cells and greater diversity than aged donors. Age advanced and TCR beta diversity per million T cells fell, roughly linearly. Conclusively comparing naive with antigen-experienced cells was impossible with unsorted PBMCs.

Worth noting for this clonotype: What it binds is unknown.

Using a J-beta primer mix together with a sample-barcoded 5' primer, a second PCR was run for roughly 6 to 12 cycles. Using its own MiXCR run on the 5' RACE reads, TCRdb lists one record per CDR3 protein. The profile covers about 1,000,000 distinct CDR3 sequences, with around 45% appearing a single time and about 20% taken by the ten largest. The chain is built from TRBV15 and TRBJ2-5; TRBD1 is a possible D gene (6 bases). Specimen: blood. This TCR came from a woman in her sixties or seventies in good health. The CDR3 sequence: CATSRDKGTHQETQYF. The CDR3 nucleotides read TGTGCCACCAGCAGAGATAAGGGGACACATCAAGAGACCCAGTACTTC.